A single sample is the source of the 29 T cell receptor beta chains below, sequenced in a study of blood T cell repertoires in COVID-19. Repertoires were generated with immunoSEQ multiplex PCR, while TCRdb's copy carries only in-frame clones and drops some. Among some 190,000 clones listed, approximately 90% were seen once. The material sequenced was PBMCs or T cells enriched from blood (not recorded which). The receptors here all came from a woman aged 40 to 55 in a cohort exposed to, infected with or recovered from COVID-19 (not recorded which).

V is TRBV30 and J is TRBJ2-1; D uncertain. Between the trimmed V and J ends, which lost 7 bases and 3 bases, there was a span of 13 bases. The CDR3 runs to 13 residues. Per germline, CDR1 GTSNPN and CDR2 SVGIG (reference sequence). Written as DNA, the CDR3 is TGTGCCTCCGCGAGCCGAAACTACAATGAGCAGTTCTTC. Translated, it gives CASASRNYNEQFF. Full variable domain (remainder filled in from reference TRBV30 and TRBJ2-1): SQTIHQWPATLVQPVGSPLSLECTVEGTSNPNLYWYRQAAGRGLQLLFYSVGIGQISSEVPQNLSASRPQDRQFILSSKKLLLSDSGFYLCASASRNYNEQFFGPGTRLTVL.

The CDR3 loop is CSVGQVNYEQYF. As DNA, the CDR3 is TGCAGCGTCGGACAGGTAAACTACGAGCAGTACTTC. This chain connects TRBV29-1 to TRBJ2-7, with 7 nucleotides matching TRBD1. Germline-derived CDR1 and CDR2 are SQVTM and ANQGSEA. The CDR3 length is 12 residues. V lost 6 bases to trimming and J lost 3 bases; unmatched junction nucleotides: 5.

V and J are TRBV4-1 and TRBJ2-7; 9 bases are a match to TRBD2. The V gene's germline CDR1 is MGHRA and CDR2 YSYEKL. The CDR3 is made up of 15 amino acids. V dropped 1 base and J dropped 4; count of bases not matched to a gene: 5. The CDR3 coding sequence is TGCGCCAGCAGCCAAGGGGCGGGGGGGATTTACGAGCAGTACTTC. This translates into CASSQGAGGIYEQYF.

The V and J genes are TRBV19 and TRBJ1-1; D remains ambiguous. The germline gives CDR1 LNHDA, CDR2 SQIVND (reference sequence). V dropped 8 bases and J dropped 5 bases, with 12 bases sitting between them. This CDR3 has 12 residues. CDR3 in amino acids: CASVGWSTEAFF. Here the CDR3 DNA reads TGTGCCAGTGTCGGGTGGAGTACTGAAGCTTTCTTT.

The chain has TRBV27 and TRBJ2-1; D is ambiguous. Germline V gives CDR1 MNHEY, CDR2 SMNVEV (reference sequence). The V end was cut by 0 bases, the J end by 6 bases, with 12 bases between. The CDR3 is made up of 15 amino acids. For the CDR3, the DNA is TGTGCCAGCAGTTTATCGGCGTCTAGGATCAATGAGCAGTTCTTC. Its translation: CASSLSASRINEQFF.

J is TRBJ1-4 and V is TRBV5-1; possible D gene TRBD1, 6 bases. Per germline, CDR1 SGHRS and CDR2 YFSETQ. This CDR3 is 15 amino acids long. V was shortened by 4 bases and J by 3 bases, with 13 bases between the two germline ends. The CDR3 here is CASSPTGRPNEKLFF. CDR3 nucleotides: TGCGCCAGCAGCCCCACAGGGCGTCCTAATGAAAAACTGTTTTTT.

The rearrangement links TRBV7-6 to TRBJ1-2; no clear D. Deletions cut 5 bases from V and 4 bases from J, with 11 bases between. Germline values: CDR1 SGHVS, CDR2 FNYEAQ. The CDR3 has 13 residues. In nucleotides, the CDR3 is TGTGCCAGCAGCCCACCGGGAGTCTATGGCTACACCTTC. It translates to CASSPPGVYGYTF.

The chain joins TRBV19 to TRBJ1-2, with TRBD1 identical over 10 bases. Germline-derived CDR1 and CDR2 are LNHDA and SQIVND (reference sequence). CDR3 length: 15 amino acids. With V trimmed by 7 bases and J by 4 bases, 9 bases remained unmatched. This CDR3 is CASKSPGQGSYGYTF. The CDR3 region has the DNA TGTGCCAGTAAAAGCCCGGGACAGGGGAGCTATGGCTACACCTTC.

The chain combines TRBV6-2 or TRBV6-3 with TRBJ2-7, with TRBD1 matching over 10 bases. V lost 6 bases to trimming and J lost 0 bases; unmatched junction nucleotides: 8. The CDR3 loop spans 16 amino acids. The germline gives CDR1 MNHEY, CDR2 SVGEGT. CDR3 in DNA: TGTGCCAGCAGCTGGGACCGGGACAGGGGCTCCTACGAGCAGTACTTC. Protein: CASSWDRDRGSYEQYF.

This chain links TRBV20-1 with TRBJ1-4; D unresolved. The CDR3 is 11 amino acids. CDR1 and CDR2 (germline): DFQATT, SNEGSKA (reference sequence). V shed 6 bases and J shed 8 bases, with 10 bases lying between them. The CDR3 loop reads CSAETTEKLFF. As DNA, the CDR3 is TGCAGTGCCGAGACTACGGAAAAACTGTTTTTT.

This clone turned up a few times. V and J are TRBV3-1 (or the pseudogene TRBV3-2) and TRBJ2-2, with D maybe TRBD2 (7 bases). With 0 bases removed from V and 5 bases from J, the gap between germline ends came to 13 bases. Germline CDR1 and CDR2: LGHDT and YNNKEL (reference sequence). The CDR3 has 16 residues. The DNA of the CDR3 is TGTGCCAGCAGCCAAGAGGGGCGGGGGCGAACCGGGGAGCTGTTTTTT. Protein: CASSQEGRGRTGELFF.

The rearrangement uses TRBV4-1 and TRBJ1-5; D is perhaps TRBD1 (5 bases). This CDR3 is 16 amino acids long. Germline CDR1 MGHRA, CDR2 YSYEKL. V gave up 8 bases and J gave up 2 bases, with 19 bases separating them. DNA for the CDR3: TGCGCCAGCCGAAGAACCTGGGGAGGGGGCAATCAGCCCCAGCATTTT. Its translation: CASRRTWGGGNQPQHF.

This clone was recorded only once. This sequence joins TRBV13 and TRBJ2-7; D might be TRBD2 (5 bases). The CDR3 length is 15 residues. Trimming pared 1 base from V and 0 bases from J, leaving 10 bases between. CDR1 is PRHDT, CDR2 FYEKMQ, per germline (reference sequence). The CDR3: CASSLVGAASYEQYF. CDR3 sequence (DNA): TGTGCCAGCAGCTTAGTTGGAGCGGCCTCCTACGAGCAGTACTTC.

The rearrangement links TRBV28 to TRBJ1-1; tentative D call: TRBD1 (5 bases). Trimming pared 5 bases from V and 7 bases from J, leaving 8 bases between. Per germline, CDR1 MDHEN and CDR2 SYDVKM. The CDR3 runs to 11 residues. The CDR3 bases are TGTGCCAGCAGTCACAGGTTTGAAGCTTTCTTT. The encoded protein is CASSHRFEAFF.

The J gene is TRBJ2-1, the V gene TRBV6-5, with 7 nucleotides matching TRBD1. V dropped 0 bases and J dropped 8; count of bases not matched to a gene: 10. The V gene's germline CDR1 is MNHEY and CDR2 SVGAGI. This CDR3 is 16 amino acids long. The CDR3 bases are TGTGCCAGCAGTTACTCGATGTCAGGGGGTATGGATGAGCAGTTCTTC. Encoded protein: CASSYSMSGGMDEQFF.

This chain uses TRBV6-1 with TRBJ2-5, with D possibly being TRBD2 (5 bases). The length of the CDR3 is 15 residues. The V end lost 3 bases, the J end lost 5 bases, and 16 bases lay between the germline ends. In germline, CDR1 is MNHNS, CDR2 SASEGT. The CDR3 region has the DNA TGTGCCAGCAGTGATGAGGGCGGGCCCCGGGAGACCCAGTACTTC. It yields the protein CASSDEGGPRETQYF.

This chain links TRBV5-1 with TRBJ1-3; D gene unclear. Germline CDR1 and CDR2: SGHRS and YFSETQ. The V end was cut by 0 bases, the J end by 0 bases, with 7 bases between. There are 15 residues in the CDR3. CDR3 DNA: TGCGCCAGCAGCTTGGCCGGGAGCTCTGGAAACACCATATATTTT. Protein sequence: CASSLAGSSGNTIYF.

This clone was picked up a small number of times. V is TRBV7-9 and J is TRBJ2-7; perhaps TRBD2 as D (6 bases). This CDR3 is built from 16 residues. Trimming shortened V by 6 bases and J by 4 bases, and 22 bases separated the two germline ends. Germline V CDR1 and CDR2: SEHNR, FQNEAQ (reference sequence). CDR3 coding DNA: TGTGCCAGCAGTCCTGGGACCGGCTCGGGGAGGTACGAGCAGTACTTC. This gives the protein CASSPGTGSGRYEQYF. Full variable domain (rest looked up from reference TRBV7-9 and TRBJ2-7): DTGVSQNPRHKITKRGQNVTFRCDPISEHNRLYWYRQTLGQGPEFLTYFQNEAQLEKSRLLSDRFSAERPKGSFSTLEIQRTEQGDSAMYLCASSPGTGSGRYEQYFGPGTRLTVT.

The chain carries TRBV4-3 and TRBJ1-4; 7 bases are a match to TRBD1. The CDR3 runs to 18 residues. Germline V gene sequence: CDR1 LGHNA, CDR2 YSLEER. The ends lost 4 bases at V and 7 bases at J; junction bases unmatched: 18. The chain's CDR3 is CASSPRQGLPRGAEKLFF. The CDR3 bases are TGCGCCAGCAGCCCGCGACAGGGCCTCCCCCGTGGGGCTGAAAAACTGTTTTTT.

The chain joins TRBV9 to TRBJ1-1; D is uncertain. The V gene's germline CDR1 is SGDLS and CDR2 YYNGEE. The CDR3 has 15 amino acids. Trimming removed 0 bases at V and 0 bases at J, with 9 bases between. CDR3 region: CASSVGLGLNTEAFF. The CDR3 region has the DNA TGTGCCAGCAGCGTAGGACTAGGGTTGAACACTGAAGCTTTCTTT. The entire variable domain, with the rest obtained from reference TRBV9 and TRBJ1-1, is as follows: DSGVTQTPKHLITATGQRVTLRCSPRSGDLSVYWYQQSLDQGLQFLIQYYNGEERAKGNILERFSAQQFPDLHSELNLSSLELGDSALYFCASSVGLGLNTEAFFGQGTRLTVV.

CDR3 DNA: TGTGCCAGTAGTAGACTAGCGGGGGGGAACAATGAGCAGTTCTTC. Translation gives CASSRLAGGNNEQFF. The rearrangement joins TRBV19 to TRBJ2-1; 14 nucleotides agree with TRBD2. The germline V gene has CDR1 LNHDA and CDR2 SQIVND (reference sequence). Trimming removed 4 bases from V and 5 bases from J; junction bases left unmatched: 1. The CDR3 consists of 15 residues.

This rearrangement joins TRBV29-1 to TRBJ1-5; 7 nucleotides match TRBD1. J lost 2 bases, V lost 6 bases, and 10 bases had no gene match. Germline lookup yields CDR1 SQVTM and CDR2 ANQGSEA. This CDR3 contains 15 residues. CDR3 in DNA: TGCAGCGTATCCGACAGGGAAGGGCGCAATCAGCCCCAGCATTTT. Its translation: CSVSDREGRNQPQHF.

V and J are TRBV28 and TRBJ1-1, with TRBD1 identical over 10 bases. The CDR3 sequence is 18 residues long. Germline CDR1 MDHEN, CDR2 SYDVKM. The V gene end was trimmed by 5 bases and the J gene end by 4 bases; junction bases not matched to a gene: 16. CDR3 coding DNA: TGTGCCAGCAGTCCTCTTCCGGGACAGGGGCCATTGTTCACTGAAGCTTTCTTT. Translation: CASSPLPGQGPLFTEAFF.

This clone was found once. The V call is TRBV7-2, the J call TRBJ1-2, with D possibly matching TRBD1 (6 bases). Germline V gives CDR1 SGHTA, CDR2 FQGNSA. The CDR3 sequence is 14 residues long. V lost 1 base and J lost 2, with 8 bases in between. CDR3 region: CASSLVQGNYGYTF. Written as DNA, the CDR3 is TGTGCCAGCAGCTTAGTTCAGGGGAACTATGGCTACACCTTC.

The V and J genes are TRBV6-5 and TRBJ1-4; possibly TRBD1 for D (5 bases). The V and J ends lost 6 bases and 8 bases respectively, with 16 bases between them. In germline, CDR1 is MNHEY, CDR2 SVGAGI. The CDR3 runs to 14 residues. CDR3 in DNA: TGTGCCAGCAGGACCGGGGGTTTGGGGGAAAAACTGTTTTTT. Protein product: CASRTGGLGEKLFF.

V usage is TRBV5-1 and J usage is TRBJ2-3; 8 bases map to TRBD2. CDR1 is SGHRS, CDR2 YFSETQ, per germline. The CDR3 is 16 residues long. The ends lost 0 bases at V and 0 bases at J; junction bases unmatched: 3. CDR3 residues: CASSLESGGSTDTQYF. CDR3 nucleotides: TGCGCCAGCAGCTTGGAGTCGGGGGGGAGCACAGATACGCAGTATTTT.

A single count supports this clone. The chain combines TRBV29-1 with TRBJ2-1; 13 bases agree with TRBD2. Per the germline V gene, CDR1 is SQVTM and CDR2 is ANQGSEA. Germline trimming cut 7 bases from V and 8 bases from J; bases unmatched to any gene: 8. This CDR3 comprises 14 residues. The CDR3 is CSAQLAGGGDEQFF. The CDR3 region has the DNA TGCAGCGCCCAACTAGCGGGAGGGGGAGATGAGCAGTTCTTC.

The V call is TRBV5-1, the J call TRBJ2-1; 14 nucleotides line up with TRBD2. Losses at the gene ends were 3 bases for V and 8 bases for J; bases not matched to a gene: 7. The CDR3 length is 16 residues. Germline-derived CDR1 and CDR2 are SGHRS and YFSETQ. The CDR3 sequence is CASSSPGTSGSYEQFF. For the CDR3, the DNA is TGCGCCAGCAGCTCCCCCGGGACTAGCGGGAGCTATGAGCAGTTCTTC.

The chain joins TRBV7-8 to TRBJ2-7; 13 bases agree with TRBD2. V trimming: 5 bases; J trimming: 4 bases; junction bases outside the gene matches: 8. The V gene's germline CDR1 is SGHVS and CDR2 FQNEAQ. The CDR3 contains 16 residues. The CDR3 region has the DNA TGTGCCAGCAGCCAAACTAGCGGGAGGGGGTTTTACGAGCAGTACTTC. Protein: CASSQTSGRGFYEQYF.